This is a list of T cell receptor beta chains from one sample in a study of blood T cell repertoires in COVID-19. Assay: immunoSEQ multiplex PCR; the TCRdb copy retains only in-frame clones and omits some. The repertoire consists of roughly 210,000 clones, with more than 75% occurring once and the leading ten covering around 7%. The material sequenced was PBMCs or T cells enriched from blood (not recorded which). Receptors were obtained from a man aged 30-40 years in a cohort exposed to, infected with or recovered from COVID-19 (not recorded which). Each CDR3 is given with its conserved first and last residue. The order of the fields is V gene, clone size, CDR3 protein. Some rows have no size entry. The others give once, few or many, or a class for an expanded clone.

TRBV2 | . | CAAGGRGNTEAFF
TRBV28 | . | CASAWSGGKNIQYF
TRBV27 | . | CASSSPRTSGRDSGANVLTF
TRBV5-1 | . | CASSSFGTSGSTQETQYF
TRBV24-1 | once | CATSDPQGGDGAFF
TRBV7-9 | . | CASSPSRDTTNEKLFF
TRBV28 | . | CASSSGLAGEDEQFF
TRBV29-1 | . | CSAQAGGGEQYF
TRBV19 | . | CASSMRGAGELFF
TRBV15 | . | CATSRDPTDSPAYEQYF
TRBV27 | . | CASSLNGSNQPQHF